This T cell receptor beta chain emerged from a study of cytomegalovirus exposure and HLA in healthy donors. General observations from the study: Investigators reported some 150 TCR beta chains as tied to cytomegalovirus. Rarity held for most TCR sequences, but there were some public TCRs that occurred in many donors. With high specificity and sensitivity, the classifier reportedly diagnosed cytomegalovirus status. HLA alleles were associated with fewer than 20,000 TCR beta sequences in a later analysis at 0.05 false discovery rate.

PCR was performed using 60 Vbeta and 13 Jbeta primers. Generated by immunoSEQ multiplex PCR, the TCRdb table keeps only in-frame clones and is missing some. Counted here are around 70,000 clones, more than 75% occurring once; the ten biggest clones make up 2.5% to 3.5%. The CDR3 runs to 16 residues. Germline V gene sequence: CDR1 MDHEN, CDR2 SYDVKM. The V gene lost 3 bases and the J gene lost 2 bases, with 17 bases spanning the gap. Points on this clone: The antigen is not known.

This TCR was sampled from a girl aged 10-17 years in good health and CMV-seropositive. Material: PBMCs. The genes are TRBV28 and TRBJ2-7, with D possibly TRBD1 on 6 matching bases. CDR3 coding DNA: TGTGCCAGCAGTTTTGGAGGACAGCATCTAACCTACGAGCAGTACTTC. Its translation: CASSFGGQHLTYEQYF. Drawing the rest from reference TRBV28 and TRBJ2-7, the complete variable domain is DVKVTQSSRYLVKRTGEKVFLECVQDMDHENMFWYRQDPGLGLRLIYFSYDVKMKEKGDIPEGYSVSREKKERFSLILESASTNQTSMYLCASSFGGQHLTYEQYFGPGTRLTVT.